The 17 T cell receptor beta chains below come from one sample, sequenced in a study of control samples from healthy donors and cancer patients. Generated by immunoSEQ multiplex PCR, the TCRdb table keeps only in-frame clones and is missing some. The profile covers 250,000 to 300,000 clones, with roughly four fifths appearing a single time and 13% taken by the ten largest. Sequencing input: PBMCs. The receptors originated from an older woman with lung cancer.

This chain uses TRBV18 with TRBJ2-3; 8 nucleotides line up with TRBD2. V dropped 4 bases and J dropped 5; count of bases not matched to a gene: 11. Germline V gene data show CDR1 as KGHSH and CDR2 as LQKENI. The CDR3 consists of 16 residues. CDR3 residues: CASSLRTSSRVDTQYF. The CDR3, as DNA: TGTGCCAGCTCACTACGGACTAGCTCGAGGGTAGATACGCAGTATTTT. The complete variable domain, with remaining parts taken from reference TRBV18 and TRBJ2-3, reads NAGVMQNPRHLVRRRGQEARLRCSPMKGHSHVYWYRQLPEEGLKFMVYLQKENIIDESGMPKERFSAEFPKEGPSILRIQQVVRGDSAAYFCASSLRTSSRVDTQYFGPGTRLTVL.

Turning to this clone: The identical CDR3 is also encoded by other nucleotide sequences in the sample. The V call is TRBV12-3 or TRBV12-4, the J call TRBJ2-7; no definite D call. The germline V and J ends were trimmed by 6 bases and 1 base, with 7 bases remaining between them. This CDR3 has 12 amino acids. The CDR3 DNA sequence: TGTGCCAGCAGCCTTGGGTCCTACGAGCAGTACTTC. It translates to CASSLGSYEQYF.

The rearrangement uses TRBV4-2 and TRBJ1-5; the D is unclear. This CDR3 comprises 15 residues. The ends were cut back, 4 bases at V and 0 bases at J, with 10 bases in the middle. Germline loops: CDR1 LGHNA, CDR2 YNFKEQ. Here the CDR3 reads CASSPSGDSNQPQHF. CDR3 DNA: TGTGCCAGCAGCCCGAGCGGAGATAGCAATCAGCCCCAGCATTTT.

This rearrangement joins TRBV6-5 to TRBJ1-1; D call uncertain. The ends were cut back, 7 bases at V and 1 base at J, with 13 bases in the middle. CDR1 MNHEY and CDR2 SVGAGI come from the germline V gene. This CDR3 comprises 14 residues. CDR3 amino acids: CASTPSGPNTEAFF. DNA for the CDR3: TGTGCCAGCACTCCCTCCGGTCCGAACACTGAAGCTTTCTTT.

V gene TRBV3-1 (or the pseudogene TRBV3-2) combines with J gene TRBJ1-2, with 8 bases that match TRBD1. The CDR3 length is 16 residues. The V gene's germline CDR1 is LGHDT and CDR2 YNNKEL (reference sequence). The trim removed 4 bases at V and 7 bases at J, leaving 14 bases unmatched. The CDR3 nucleotides read TGTGCCAGCAGCCCCGCTGGACAGGGAGGAGGAGGTGGCTACACCTTC. This codes for CASSPAGQGGGGGYTF.

CDR3 nucleotides: TGCGCCAGCAGCTTCGACTCCTTCGGGAATGAAAAACTGTTTTTT. Translating gives CASSFDSFGNEKLFF. The V and J genes are TRBV5-1 and TRBJ1-4; no clear D gene. In germline, CDR1 is SGHRS, CDR2 YFSETQ. The CDR3 loop spans 15 amino acids. The ends were cut back, 2 bases at V and 5 bases at J, with 13 bases in the middle.

The chain carries TRBV4-1 and TRBJ1-5; 11 bases are shared with TRBD1. The junction had 11 bases not matched to a gene; V was cut back by 4 bases and J by 0 bases. From germline, CDR1 is MGHRA and CDR2 YSYEKL. This CDR3 region has 19 residues. The CDR3 reads CASSRSPGTGGGSNQPQHF. The CDR3 nucleotides are TGCGCCAGCAGCCGAAGCCCTGGGACAGGGGGAGGTAGCAATCAGCCCCAGCATTTT.

The chain combines TRBV12-1 with TRBJ2-7; TRBD2, the table's D call, lacks a check against the DNA. TRBV12-1 is labeled a pseudogene. The CDR3 sequence is 16 residues long. CDR3 sequence: CASSFCGRAVPYEQYF. The CDR3 nucleotides are TGTGCCAGCAGCTTTTGTGGGAGGGCTGTTCCCTACGAGCAGTACTTC.

The rearrangement joins TRBV27 to TRBJ1-5; D is possibly TRBD1 (5 bases). In germline, CDR1 is MNHEY, CDR2 SMNVEV (reference sequence). This CDR3 comprises 15 residues. Trimming left V 4 bases short and J 2 bases short, with 12 bases between. The CDR3 sequence: CASSSGYNGNQPQHF. The CDR3 region has the DNA TGTGCCAGCAGTTCAGGGTATAATGGCAATCAGCCCCAGCATTTT.

To note about this clone: The same CDR3 can be traced to other DNA sequences in this sample. The genes are TRBV7-9 and TRBJ1-4; the D is unclear. Trimming pared 0 bases from V and 1 base from J, leaving 6 bases between. Germline CDR1 reads SEHNR; CDR2 reads FQNEAQ (reference sequence). This CDR3 region has 15 residues. CDR3 sequence reads: CASSLAGGTNEKLFF. DNA for the CDR3: TGTGCCAGCAGCTTAGCGGGTGGAACTAATGAAAAACTGTTTTTT.

In regard to this clone: The sample contains more than one DNA sequence encoding this CDR3. V and J are TRBV20-1 and TRBJ2-5; D unclear. Germline CDR1 and CDR2: DFQATT and SNEGSKA (reference sequence). CDR3 length: 11 amino acids. V was shortened by 2 bases and J by 4 bases, with 5 bases between the two germline ends. This CDR3 is CSARNGETQYF. CDR3 coding DNA: TGCAGTGCTAGAAACGGAGAGACCCAGTACTTC.

The V call is TRBV3-1 (or the pseudogene TRBV3-2), the J call TRBJ2-3; possible D gene TRBD2, 6 bases. Per the germline V gene, CDR1 is LGHDT and CDR2 is YNNKEL (reference sequence). The CDR3 is made up of 16 amino acids. Between the trimmed V and J ends, which lost 2 bases and 0 bases, there was a span of 12 bases. The CDR3, as DNA: TGTGCCAGCAGCCAACTGGGGCGGGGTAGCACAGATACGCAGTATTTT. Amino acid sequence: CASSQLGRGSTDTQYF.

The V and J genes are TRBV19 and TRBJ1-1, with 8 bases matching TRBD1. The junction had 10 bases not matched to a gene; V was cut back by 3 bases and J by 1 base. Looked up from germline, CDR1 is LNHDA and CDR2 is SQIVND (reference sequence). CDR3 length: 17 residues. Written as DNA, the CDR3 is TGTGCCAGTAGTATTACCCAGGGGGCGGTATGGAACACTGAAGCTTTCTTT. Amino acid sequence: CASSITQGAVWNTEAFF.

The genes are TRBV30 and TRBJ2-5, with D perhaps matching TRBD2 (6 bases). Germline V CDR1 and CDR2: GTSNPN, SVGIG (reference sequence). Trimming took off 5 bases at V and 5 bases at J, with 15 bases between the two ends. The CDR3 sequence is 13 residues long. CDR3 loop: CAWAGSQVETQYF. In DNA, the CDR3 is TGTGCCTGGGCGGGATCCCAGGTGGAGACCCAGTACTTC.

This clone has a count of ten or more. The V and J genes are TRBV5-6 and TRBJ2-2; the D is unclear. Per germline, CDR1 SGHDT and CDR2 YYEEEE. The CDR3 extends over 11 amino acids. The V and J ends lost 3 bases and 5 bases respectively, with 2 bases between them. Here the CDR3 DNA reads TGTGCCAGCAGCTATACCGGGGAGCTGTTTTTT. Translating gives CASSYTGELFF.

This clone was seen only a few times. The chain uses TRBV5-1 and TRBJ1-4; D perhaps matches TRBD1 (6 bases). Germline V gene lookup returns CDR1 SGHRS and CDR2 YFSETQ. The CDR3 spans 15 residues. The V and J ends lost 0 bases and 7 bases respectively, with 13 bases between them. The chain's CDR3 is CASSLGSGAGEKLFF. CDR3 coding DNA: TGCGCCAGCAGCTTGGGGTCGGGGGCTGGTGAAAAACTGTTTTTT.

The chain has TRBV24-1 and TRBJ2-1; 9 bases align to TRBD1. The CDR3 has 16 residues. Per germline, CDR1 KGHDR and CDR2 SFDVKD. The junction had 10 bases not matched to a gene; V was cut back by 3 bases and J by 8 bases. The CDR3 region is CATSDAGTGKFDEQFF. The CDR3 DNA follows: TGTGCCACCAGTGATGCGGGGACAGGGAAATTCGATGAGCAGTTCTTC.